This TCR beta chain is drawn from a study of T cell repertoires in cytomegalovirus infection. The overall study: Public TCR beta signatures provided an indication of both CMV infection and a matching HLA type. Findings and caveats of the study: Predominance within the ex vivo response was attributable to HLA-C-restricted CMV-specific TCR beta clonotypes.

In germline, CDR1 is LNHNV, CDR2 YYDKDF (reference sequence). V was pared by 5 bases and J by 0 bases, with 7 bases of the junction left unmatched. The CDR3 has 16 residues. TCRdb used MiXCR to reprocess the reads, holding one entry per CDR3 protein. Seen here are 370,000 or so distinct CDR3 sequences, about 35% observed once, and the top ten hold about 13%. This clonotype was recorded a few times. The antigen is unknown. The chain couples TRBV15 to TRBJ1-3, with 7 bases aligning to TRBD1. The sequencing here drew on cultured PBMCs, taken from culture after CMV antigen stimulation. The TCR originated in a human donor in good health (CMV status not recorded). Some clones in this sample may be carry-over from other donors' samples. This chain's CDR3 is CATSAGQLYSGNTIYF. In DNA, the CDR3 is TGTGCCACCAGCGCGGGACAGCTTTACTCTGGAAACACCATATATTTT.